Described below is a single T cell receptor (beta chain) sequence and its context. The antigen remains undetermined. Germline V gene sequence: CDR1 MNHNY, CDR2 SVGAGI (reference sequence). With V trimmed by 5 bases and J by 7 bases, 9 bases remained unmatched. The CDR3 runs 15 residues. This entry is derived from a study of spatial heterogeneity in lung cancer. Study-level points and caveats: Mutation tallies in tumors tracked expanded intratumoral alpha and beta TCR counts.

Time point indicated: sample taken at primary tumor resection. The sequenced material consisted of unsorted whole RNA from tumor, nontumor lung or frozen PBMC. A single record per CDR3 protein comes from TCRdb applying MiXCR to the 5' RACE reads. The sample consists of 25,000 to 30,000 distinct CDR3 sequences, around 6.9% of them appearing once. The TCR originated in a male donor with early-stage non-small cell lung cancer. The V gene is TRBV6-6, the J gene TRBJ2-1; 9 nucleotides match TRBD1. This specimen consisted of lung tumor tissue, obtained at surgery. In DNA form, the CDR3 reads TGTGCCAGCAGTACCCGGGACAGGGCAAGAAATGAGCAGTTCTTC. Residues: CASSTRDRARNEQFF.